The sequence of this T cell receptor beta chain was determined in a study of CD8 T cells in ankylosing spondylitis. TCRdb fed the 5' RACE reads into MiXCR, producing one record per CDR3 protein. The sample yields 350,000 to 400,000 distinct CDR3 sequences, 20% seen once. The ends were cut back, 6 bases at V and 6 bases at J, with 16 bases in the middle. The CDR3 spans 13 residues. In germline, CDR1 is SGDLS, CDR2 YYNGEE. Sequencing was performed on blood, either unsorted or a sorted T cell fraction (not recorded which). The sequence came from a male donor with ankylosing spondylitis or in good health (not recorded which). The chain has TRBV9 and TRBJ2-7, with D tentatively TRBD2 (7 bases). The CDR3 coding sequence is TGTGCCAGCACCCTAGCAGGGGAGGGCGAGCAGTACTTC. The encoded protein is CASTLAGEGEQYF.